What follows describes a single TCR beta chain. The data derive from a study of blood T cell repertoires in COVID-19. Study as a whole: Italy, Spain and the United States were the sources of the convalescent and acute COVID-19 samples.

The assay was immunoSEQ multiplex PCR, and TCRdb's table has in-frame clones only and misses some. The sample carries fewer than 450,000 clones, approximately 91% recorded once. The sequenced sample was peripheral blood. This clonotype originated in a woman in her seventies with COVID-19, enrolled during active disease.

The CDR3 region is CASSLTRGASNQPQHF. The DNA for the CDR3 is TGTGCCAGCAGTTTAACGCGGGGGGCCAGCAATCAGCCCCAGCATTTT. V is TRBV27 and J is TRBJ1-5, with D tentatively TRBD1 (6 bases). V was clipped by 2 bases and J by 1 base, with 12 bases between them. The CDR3 loop spans 16 amino acids. CDR1 is MNHEY, CDR2 SMNVEV, per germline (reference sequence).